The present T cell receptor beta chain was sequenced within a study of cytomegalovirus exposure and HLA in healthy donors. Whole-study findings and limits: Overall, about 160 TCR beta chains were annotated as cytomegalovirus-associated.

Of note for this clone: The antigen is undetermined.

Amplification used 60 Vbeta primers and 13 Jbeta primers. Some clones are missing from TCRdb's copy, which holds only in-frame ones; the method was immunoSEQ multiplex PCR. Among approximately 27,000 clones listed, approximately 70% were seen once. CDR3 length equals 16 residues. The junction had 5 bases not matched to a gene; V was cut back by 4 bases and J by 2 bases. Germline-derived CDR1 and CDR2 are SGDLS and YYNGEE. This receptor was obtained from a woman aged 45-59 years in good health and CMV-seronegative. The specimen sequenced was PBMCs. The chain recombines TRBV9 with TRBJ2-3, with TRBD2 matching over 12 bases. The CDR3 region has the DNA TGTGCCAGCAGCTCTCGGACTAGCGGGACCACAGATACGCAGTATTTT. Translated: CASSSRTSGTTDTQYF. Drawing the rest from reference TRBV9 and TRBJ2-3, the complete variable domain is DSGVTQTPKHLITATGQRVTLRCSPRSGDLSVYWYQQSLDQGLQFLIQYYNGEERAKGNILERFSAQQFPDLHSELNLSSLELGDSALYFCASSSRTSGTTDTQYFGPGTRLTVL.